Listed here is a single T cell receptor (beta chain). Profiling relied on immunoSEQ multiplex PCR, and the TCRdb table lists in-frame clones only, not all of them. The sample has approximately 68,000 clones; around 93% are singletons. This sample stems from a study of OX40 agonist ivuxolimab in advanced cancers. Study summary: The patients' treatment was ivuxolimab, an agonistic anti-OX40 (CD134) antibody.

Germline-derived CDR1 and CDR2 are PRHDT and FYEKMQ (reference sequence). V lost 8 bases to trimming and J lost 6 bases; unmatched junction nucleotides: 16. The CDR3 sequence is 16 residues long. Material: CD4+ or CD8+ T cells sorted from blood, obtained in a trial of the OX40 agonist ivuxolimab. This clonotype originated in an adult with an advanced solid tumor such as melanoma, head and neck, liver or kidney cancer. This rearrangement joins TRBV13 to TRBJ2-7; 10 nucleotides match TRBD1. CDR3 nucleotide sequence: TGTGCCAGCGGACAGGGGGAGGTCCGGGGAGCTAGCGAGCAGTACTTC. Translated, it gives CASGQGEVRGASEQYF.